Following are 7 T cell receptor beta chains from one sample sequenced in a study of cytomegalovirus exposure and HLA in healthy donors. The primer mix had 60 Vbeta and 13 Jbeta primers. This table comes from immunoSEQ multiplex PCR, and its TCRdb copy is limited to in-frame clones, with some not included. The sample carries 70,000 to 90,000 clones, around 70% recorded once. Sequenced input: PBMCs. Every receptor here comes from a man aged 35-49 years in good health and CMV-seropositive.

On this clone itself: Additional DNA sequences in this sample encode the identical CDR3. The chain combines TRBV27 with TRBJ1-1; D not certain. Germline V gives CDR1 MNHEY, CDR2 SMNVEV (reference sequence). Trimming left V 7 bases short and J 3 bases short, with 9 bases between. This CDR3 comprises 12 residues. DNA of the CDR3: TGTGCCAGCATCGGAGGATACACTGAAGCTTTCTTT. This translates into CASIGGYTEAFF.

This rearrangement joins TRBV5-4 to TRBJ2-7, with 8 bases matching TRBD2. Germline lookup yields CDR1 SGHNT and CDR2 YYREEE (reference sequence). V shed 0 bases and J 6 bases; nucleotides not matched to a gene: 2. This CDR3 spans 13 amino acids. Here the CDR3 DNA reads TGTGCCAGCAGCTTGGGGGCGGGGGGCGAGCAGTACTTC. This codes for CASSLGAGGEQYF.

The V and J genes are TRBV6-1 and TRBJ2-3; 10 bases agree with TRBD2. Unmatched junction bases numbered 8, after V lost 3 bases and J lost 8 bases. Germline values: CDR1 MNHNS, CDR2 SASEGT. The CDR3 contains 15 residues. Here the CDR3 reads CASSDPSGGISTQYF. DNA for the CDR3: TGTGCCAGCAGTGATCCTAGCGGGGGAATAAGTACGCAGTATTTT.

V gene TRBV13 combines with J gene TRBJ2-3; perhaps TRBD2 as D (5 bases). V lost 8 bases, J lost 1 base, and 13 bases lay in between. The V gene's germline CDR1 is PRHDT and CDR2 FYEKMQ (reference sequence). The CDR3 is 14 residues long. CDR3 loop: CASLILARTDTQYF. The CDR3 nucleotides are TGTGCCAGCCTAATCCTAGCCCGCACAGATACGCAGTATTTT.

The V gene is TRBV30, the J gene TRBJ1-5, with 7 positions matching TRBD1. Germline CDR1 GTSNPN, CDR2 SVGIG (reference sequence). V gave up 2 bases and J gave up 4 bases; unmatched junction bases: 5. CDR3 length: 14 amino acids. DNA for the CDR3: TGTGCCTGGAGTCCAGCAGGGGGGAATCAGCCCCAGCATTTT. This codes for CAWSPAGGNQPQHF.

The chain uses TRBV30 and TRBJ1-5; possible D gene TRBD1, 6 bases. The germline gives CDR1 GTSNPN, CDR2 SVGIG (reference sequence). V lost 2 bases, J lost 3 bases, and 8 bases lay in between. The CDR3 has 13 amino acids. The CDR3 region has the DNA TGTGCCTGGAGTTGGGGGCTCAATCAGCCCCAGCATTTT. Translated: CAWSWGLNQPQHF. Filled out from reference TRBV30 and TRBJ1-5, the complete variable domain reads SQTIHQWPATLVQPVGSPLSLECTVEGTSNPNLYWYRQAAGRGLQLLFYSVGIGQISSEVPQNLSASRPQDRQFILSSKKLLLSDSGFYLCAWSWGLNQPQHFGDGTRLSIL.

The chain employs TRBV7-6 and TRBJ2-7; D gene uncertain. Per germline, CDR1 SGHVS and CDR2 FNYEAQ. V dropped 0 bases and J dropped 3 bases, with 9 bases sitting between them. There are 14 residues in the CDR3. This CDR3 is CASSLAPGSYEQYF. The DNA for the CDR3 is TGTGCCAGCAGCTTAGCGCCAGGTAGCTACGAGCAGTACTTC.